This is a list of T cell receptor beta chains from one sample in a study of patients and donors after allogeneic stem cell transplantation. From the RT-PCR reads, TCRdb called clonotypes with MiXCR, one entry per CDR3 protein. The sample carries approximately 160,000 distinct CDR3 sequences, about a quarter recorded once. Specimen: blood, either unsorted or a sorted T cell fraction (not recorded which). The receptors originated from a human donor who was either an allogeneic HSCT recipient or a stem cell or donor lymphocyte infusion donor (not recorded which). It is not recorded whose cells these are; they may come from a transplant donor. Both conserved end residues are part of each CDR3. The D gene is left open where the match is weak. Clone size appears in some rows only: once, few, many, or a class for an expanded clone.

CSARGFGGGGSNQPQHF	TGCAGTGCTAGAGGGTTCGGAGGAGGTGGGAGCAATCAGCCCCAGCATTTT	TRBJ1-5	.	.	TRBV20-1
CASSFNRETQYF	TGTGCCAGCAGTTTCAACAGGGAAACGCAGTATTTT	TRBJ2-3	.	few	TRBV12-3/TRBV12-4
CSARDPSSGSDEQYF	TGCAGTGCTAGAGATCCCTCTAGCGGGAGCGACGAGCAGTACTTC	TRBJ2-7	TRBD2	.	TRBV20-1
CASSQVSAIGQEKLFF	TGCGCCAGCAGCCAAGTAAGCGCCATTGGCCAGGAAAAACTGTTTTTT	TRBJ1-4	.	.	TRBV4-1
CSVRTAHYTEAFF	TGCAGCGTTAGAACAGCTCACTACACTGAAGCTTTCTTT	TRBJ1-1	.	.	TRBV29-1
CASSEGQHPYSNQPQHF	TGTGCCAGCAGCGAGGGACAGCACCCATATAGCAATCAGCCCCAGCATTTT	TRBJ1-5	TRBD1	few	TRBV7-2
CSVLVGGSAGLRKQFF	TGCAGCGTTTTAGTCGGAGGTTCAGCGGGACTCAGAAAACAGTTCTTC	TRBJ2-1	TRBD2	.	TRBV29-1
CSATGQTAYEQYF	TGCAGCGCCACCGGACAGACAGCCTACGAGCAGTACTTC	TRBJ2-7	.	.	TRBV29-1
CASSQDGQFNEKLFF	TGTGCCAGCAGCCAAGATGGACAGTTTAATGAAAAACTGTTTTTT	TRBJ1-4	.	.	TRBV14
CASRGDRAKGSYNSPLHF	TGTGCCAGCAGGGGGGACAGGGCCAAGGGGTCCTATAATTCACCCCTCCACTTT	TRBJ1-6	TRBD1	few	TRBV12-3/TRBV12-4
CSALTVNTEAFF	TGCAGTGCTTTGACGGTGAACACTGAAGCTTTCTTT	TRBJ1-1	.	.	TRBV20-1
CASSYSRGLAGAGELFF	TGTGCCAGCAGTTACTCAAGGGGACTAGCGGGAGCCGGGGAGCTGTTTTTT	TRBJ2-2	TRBD2	.	TRBV6-2/TRBV6-3
CASSLPLIQGSYNEQFF	TGTGCCAGCAGTTTACCCCTAATACAGGGGTCCTACAATGAGCAGTTCTTC	TRBJ2-1	TRBD1	few	TRBV27
CSTSPGGGGETQYF	TGCAGCACCTCCCCGGGAGGAGGGGGGGAGACCCAGTACTTC	TRBJ2-5	.	.	TRBV29-1
CASSPYPAGTSYGYTF	TGTGCCAGCAGTCCCTACCCAGCAGGGACGAGCTATGGCTACACCTTC	TRBJ1-2	.	many	TRBV12-3/TRBV12-4
CASSPGAADQTYNEQFF	TGTGCCAGCAGCCCGGGGGCGGCCGATCAGACCTACAATGAGCAGTTCTTC	TRBJ2-1	.	.	TRBV7-3
CSAIVQGASGANVLTF	TGCAGTGCTATTGTCCAGGGGGCGTCTGGGGCCAACGTCCTGACTTTC	TRBJ2-6	TRBD1	.	TRBV20-1
CASSLTRDTYNEQFF	TGTGCCAGCAGCTTAACGAGGGATACCTACAATGAGCAGTTCTTC	TRBJ2-1	.	.	TRBV7-3
CASSYAGDPYGYTF	TGTGCCAGCAGTTACGCGGGGGATCCCTATGGCTACACCTTC	TRBJ1-2	.	.	TRBV6-5
CASSQWGEVFF	TGTGCCAGCAGCCAATGGGGAGAGGTTTTCTTT	TRBJ1-1	.	.	TRBV3-1
CASSSGGSGSSYEQYF	TGTGCCAGCAGCTCCGGTGGAAGCGGGAGTTCCTACGAGCAGTACTTC	TRBJ2-7	TRBD2	.	TRBV7-6
CASSPKYRDSYEQYF	TGTGCCAGCAGCCCCAAGTACAGGGACTCCTACGAGCAGTACTTC	TRBJ2-7	.	.	TRBV7-9
CSATLETNEKLFF	TGCAGTGCTACCCTGGAAACTAATGAAAAACTGTTTTTT	TRBJ1-4	.	.	TRBV20-1
CASSSSSGVTEAFF	TGTGCCAGCAGCTCCTCGAGCGGGGTCACTGAAGCTTTCTTT	TRBJ1-1	.	few	TRBV7-2
CASTLRGAGGTEQFF	TGTGCCAGCACCCTTCGGGGAGCGGGAGGAACTGAGCAGTTCTTC	TRBJ2-1	TRBD2	.	TRBV12-3/TRBV12-4
CASRTGQGGQPQHF	TGTGCCAGCAGAACAGGACAGGGGGGTCAGCCCCAGCATTTT	TRBJ1-5	TRBD1	few	TRBV12-3/TRBV12-4
CASSLVPAGADTQYF	TGCGCCAGCAGCTTGGTTCCAGCGGGCGCAGATACGCAGTATTTT	TRBJ2-3	.	.	TRBV5-1
CSGGTGGFDEQFF	TGCAGCGGCGGGACAGGGGGCTTCGATGAGCAGTTCTTC	TRBJ2-1	TRBD1	.	TRBV29-1
CASSLRDSSYEQYF	TGTGCCAGCAGTTTAAGGGACAGCAGCTACGAGCAGTACTTC	TRBJ2-7	TRBD1	many	TRBV5-1
CASSPGTRNTEAFF	TGTGCCAGCAGCCCGGGGACGAGGAACACTGAAGCTTTCTTT	TRBJ1-1	.	.	TRBV12-3/TRBV12-4
CASSAGQANNEQFF	TGTGCCAGCAGCGCGGGACAGGCCAACAATGAGCAGTTCTTC	TRBJ2-1	TRBD1	.	TRBV9
CASSLGRTADTQYF	TGTGCCAGCAGCTTAGGGCGGACTGCAGATACGCAGTATTTT	TRBJ2-3	.	.	TRBV7-9
CASSLAGPRGHEQFF	TGTGCCAGCAGCTTAGCGGGGCCAAGAGGTCATGAGCAGTTCTTC	TRBJ2-1	.	few	TRBV11-2
CASSAGLFTLGSPLHF	TGTGCCAGCAGCGCGGGACTTTTCACCCTGGGTTCACCCCTCCACTTT	TRBJ1-6	.	many	TRBV6-1
CASSLASGGTSLTQYF	TGCGCCAGCAGCTTGGCCAGCGGGGGGACGAGCCTTACGCAGTATTTT	TRBJ2-3	TRBD2	.	TRBV5-1
CSASIGTAYEQYF	TGCAGTGCTAGTATCGGGACAGCCTACGAGCAGTACTTC	TRBJ2-7	TRBD1	few	TRBV20-1
CASSYTTGTYEQYF	TGTGCCAGCAGTTACACGACAGGGACCTACGAGCAGTACTTC	TRBJ2-7	TRBD1	.	TRBV6-5
CSAKGLAGGDYNEQFF	TGCAGTGCTAAAGGACTAGCGGGAGGGGACTACAATGAGCAGTTCTTC	TRBJ2-1	TRBD2	.	TRBV20-1
CASSPDRGNYGYTF	TGTGCCAGCAGTCCGGACAGGGGGAACTATGGCTACACCTTC	TRBJ1-2	TRBD1	.	TRBV12-3/TRBV12-4
CASSLARDTGGYTF	TGTGCCAGCAGCCTAGCCCGGGACACGGGTGGCTACACCTTC	TRBJ1-2	.	few	TRBV7-3
CAWSLSYEQYF	TGTGCCTGGAGTCTATCCTACGAGCAGTACTTC	TRBJ2-7	.	.	TRBV30
CASSLTGDSYGYTF	TGCGCCAGCAGCTTGACTGGGGACTCCTATGGCTACACCTTC	TRBJ1-2	.	.	TRBV5-1
CASSLTTSGGYEQFF	TGTGCCAGCAGCTTAACGACTTCTGGCGGGTATGAGCAGTTCTTC	TRBJ2-1	.	.	TRBV7-6